One sample yielded the 22 T cell receptor beta chains listed below, sequenced in a study of blood T cell repertoires in COVID-19. Repertoires were generated with immunoSEQ multiplex PCR, while TCRdb's copy carries only in-frame clones and drops some. The sample consists of 90,000 or so clones, approximately 86% of them appearing once. Sequenced material: peripheral blood. Receptors were obtained from an elderly man with active or convalescent COVID-19.

The V call is TRBV2, the J call TRBJ1-2; 7 bases are shared with TRBD1. This CDR3 contains 14 residues. V lost 3 bases, J lost 2 bases, and 3 bases stayed unmatched. CDR1 is SNHLY and CDR2 is FYNNEI in the germline V gene. The CDR3: CASSDMGQNYGYTF. As DNA, the CDR3 is TGTGCCAGCAGTGACATGGGACAGAACTATGGCTACACCTTC.

CDR3 sequence reads: CASSFGRRGTEAFF. The CDR3 DNA sequence: TGTGCCAGCAGTTTCGGCAGGCGGGGCACTGAAGCTTTCTTT. This chain joins TRBV27 and TRBJ1-1, with D unresolved. Trimming stripped 3 bases from V and 4 bases from J, with 12 bases between. CDR1 is MNHEY, CDR2 SMNVEV, per germline (reference sequence). The CDR3 has 14 amino acids.

The chain employs TRBV6-2 or TRBV6-3 and TRBJ1-1; no reliable D call. The CDR3 is 12 residues long. V shed 2 bases and J shed 4 bases, with 5 bases lying between them. CDR1 is MNHEY, CDR2 SVGEGT, per germline. Here the CDR3 reads CASSYPSTEAFF. DNA for the CDR3: TGTGCCAGCAGTTACCCCAGCACTGAAGCTTTCTTT.

The chain uses TRBV28 and TRBJ1-3; no clear D. The germline gives CDR1 MDHEN, CDR2 SYDVKM. CDR3 size: 14 residues. V was cut by 3 bases and J by 0 bases, with 6 bases left in between. CDR3 DNA: TGTGCCAGCAGTTTTGTTAGCTCTGGAAACACCATATATTTT. It encodes CASSFVSSGNTIYF.

The chain links TRBV10-1 to TRBJ2-7, with TRBD2 as a possible D gene (6 bases). This CDR3 region has 16 residues. Germline values: CDR1 WNHNN, CDR2 SYGVQD (reference sequence). Between the trimmed V and J ends, which lost 0 bases and 5 bases, there was a span of 17 bases. DNA for the CDR3: TGCGCCAGCAGTGAGTCGCGGGACGCCAGCAACCACGAGCAGTACTTC. Translating gives CASSESRDASNHEQYF.

V usage is TRBV5-1 and J usage is TRBJ1-4, with D perhaps TRBD1 (5 bases). The CDR3 length is 16 residues. Germline loops: CDR1 SGHRS, CDR2 YFSETQ. Trimming took 0 bases from V and 0 from J, leaving 9 bases between them. The CDR3 DNA reads as TGCGCCAGCAGCTTGGCCGGGGGTGCAACTAATGAAAAACTGTTTTTT. Translation gives CASSLAGGATNEKLFF.

The rearrangement links TRBV14 to TRBJ1-1, with 8 bases identical to TRBD1. Germline V gene sequence: CDR1 SGHDN, CDR2 FVKESK. Trimming took 4 bases from V and 2 from J; bases not matched to a gene: 12. This CDR3 contains 17 residues. In DNA form, the CDR3 reads TGTGCCAGCAGCCCTAGGGGAACAGGGGGAAGAAACACTGAAGCTTTCTTT. It yields the protein CASSPRGTGGRNTEAFF.

The chain is built from TRBV5-1 and TRBJ2-7; D is uncertain. The CDR3 is 14 amino acids. The V and J ends lost 2 bases and 2 bases respectively, with 11 bases between them. In germline, CDR1 is SGHRS, CDR2 YFSETQ. The CDR3 bases are TGCGCCAGCAGCTTTAGTCCTACCGCCTACGAGCAGTACTTC. Translated: CASSFSPTAYEQYF.

The DNA of the CDR3 is TGTGCCACCAGCAGAGTCGGGGGGAGGGCAAATGAGCAGTTCTTC. Its protein product is CATSRVGGRANEQFF. The rearrangement joins TRBV15 to TRBJ2-1; 7 bases match TRBD2. V lost 1 base, J lost 7 bases, and 7 bases stayed unmatched. This CDR3 is 15 amino acids long. Germline V gene sequence: CDR1 LNHNV, CDR2 YYDKDF (reference sequence).

The chain couples TRBV19 to TRBJ2-5; TRBD1 matches 8 bases. Per the germline V gene, CDR1 is LNHDA and CDR2 is SQIVND (reference sequence). Trimming at V came to 3 bases and at J to 2 bases, leaving 2 bases not matched to a gene. There are 14 residues in the CDR3. Here the CDR3 reads CASSINRGQETQYF. Here the CDR3 DNA reads TGTGCCAGTAGTATCAACAGGGGGCAAGAGACCCAGTACTTC. Full variable domain (remainder filled in from reference TRBV19 and TRBJ2-5): DGGITQSPKYLFRKEGQNVTLSCEQNLNHDAMYWYRQDPGQGLRLIYYSQIVNDFQKGDIAEGYSVSREKKESFPLTVTSAQKNPTAFYLCASSINRGQETQYFGPGTRLLVL.

The CDR3 reads CASSQTTGTSSGNTIYF. CDR3 nucleotides: TGTGCCAGCAGCCAGACGACCGGGACTTCATCTGGAAACACCATATATTTT. The chain couples TRBV3-1 (or the pseudogene TRBV3-2) to TRBJ1-3; maybe TRBD1 (5 bases). Germline CDR1 and CDR2: LGHDT and YNNKEL (reference sequence). The CDR3 spans 17 residues. The V gene lost 3 bases and the J gene lost 1 base, with 16 bases spanning the gap.

The chain is built from TRBV24-1 and TRBJ2-3, with 7 bases identical to TRBD2. V dropped 6 bases and J dropped 1; count of bases not matched to a gene: 6. The length of the CDR3 is 15 residues. Germline CDR1 and CDR2: KGHDR and SFDVKD. CDR3 DNA: TGTGCCACCAGTTTGTCTAGCGGAGGCACAGATACGCAGTATTTT. Protein sequence: CATSLSSGGTDTQYF.

The chain links TRBV6-6 to TRBJ2-1; perhaps TRBD2 as D (5 bases). This CDR3 is built from 13 residues. Germline V gene data show CDR1 as MNHNY and CDR2 as SVGAGI (reference sequence). V lost 2 bases to trimming and J lost 6 bases, with 8 bases between them. The CDR3 is CASSYPSPNEQFF. CDR3 DNA sequence: TGTGCCAGCAGTTACCCTAGCCCCAATGAGCAGTTCTTC.

The V gene is TRBV28, the J gene TRBJ2-7, with unresolved D. This CDR3 spans 11 amino acids. Germline CDR1 is MDHEN and CDR2 is SYDVKM. Trimming took 6 bases from V and 3 from J, leaving 6 bases between them. CDR3 amino acids: CASRAIYEQYF. CDR3 DNA: TGTGCCAGCAGGGCCATCTACGAGCAGTACTTC.

This chain connects TRBV20-1 to TRBJ1-4; D is unresolved. In germline, CDR1 is DFQATT, CDR2 SNEGSKA (reference sequence). CDR3 length: 10 residues. Trimming took 6 bases from V and 8 from J, leaving 7 bases between them. The CDR3 DNA is TGCAGTGCCCTAATAGAAAAACTGTTTTTT. It is translated as CSALIEKLFF.

The CDR3 coding sequence is TGTGCCAGCTCACCTAGGAACACTGAAGCTTTCTTT. It encodes CASSPRNTEAFF. V usage is TRBV18 and J usage is TRBJ1-1; no clear D gene. CDR1 KGHSH and CDR2 LQKENI come from the germline V gene. The CDR3 runs to 12 residues. V gave up 3 bases and J gave up 1 base, with 3 bases separating them.

The chain has TRBV9 and TRBJ2-3; no firm D call. Trimming took off 4 bases at V and 0 bases at J, with 24 bases between the two ends. The CDR3 totals 19 residues. CDR1 and CDR2 from the germline V gene are SGDLS and YYNGEE. The CDR3 coding sequence is TGTGCCAGCAGCACCCGATCCGGGTCGGCCCCGGGTAGCACAGATACGCAGTATTTT. It codes for CASSTRSGSAPGSTDTQYF.

V usage is TRBV27 and J usage is TRBJ2-1, with 7 positions matching TRBD2. Germline lookup yields CDR1 MNHEY and CDR2 SMNVEV (reference sequence). V shed 6 bases, J shed 3 bases, and the junction held 2 bases outside the gene matches. The CDR3 totals 13 residues. CDR3 sequence: CASRGTNYNEQFF. The CDR3 coding sequence is TGTGCCAGCAGAGGGACTAACTACAATGAGCAGTTCTTC.

This clone has only one observation. J is TRBJ1-5 and V is TRBV7-2; weak D call: TRBD1 (5 bases). The CDR3 is 14 residues long. The V gene lost 6 bases and the J gene lost 2 bases, with 11 bases spanning the gap. Germline values: CDR1 SGHTA, CDR2 FQGNSA. The CDR3 bases are TGTGCCAGCAGTTCCAGGGTGGGCAATCAGCCCCAGCATTTT. Translating gives CASSSRVGNQPQHF. The full variable domain, completed using reference TRBV7-2 and TRBJ1-5, is GAGVSQSPSNKVTEKGKDVELRCDPISGHTALYWYRQSLGQGLEFLIYFQGNSAPDKSGLPSDRFSAERTGGSVSTLTIQRTQQEDSAVYLCASSSRVGNQPQHFGDGTRLSIL.

This sequence joins TRBV30 and TRBJ2-7; TRBD2 matches 7 bases. CDR1 and CDR2 (germline): GTSNPN, SVGIG (reference sequence). Trimming removed 2 bases from V and 0 bases from J; junction bases left unmatched: 4. CDR3 length: 14 amino acids. In DNA form, the CDR3 reads TGTGCCTGGAGTATAGGCGGGAGCTCCTACGAGCAGTACTTC. Its protein is CAWSIGGSSYEQYF.

This CDR3 is CSVEDPGTGSTDTQYF. The CDR3 DNA sequence: TGCAGCGTTGAAGACCCGGGGACAGGTAGCACAGATACGCAGTATTTT. The rearrangement links TRBV29-1 to TRBJ2-3; TRBD1 matches at 8 bases. The CDR3 extends over 16 amino acids. Germline CDR1 SQVTM, CDR2 ANQGSEA. With V trimmed by 0 bases and J by 0 bases, 5 bases remained unmatched.

V and J are TRBV27 and TRBJ1-5, with D unresolved. Germline values: CDR1 MNHEY, CDR2 SMNVEV (reference sequence). The V gene lost 1 base and the J gene lost 0 bases, with 7 bases spanning the gap. This CDR3 region has 15 residues. Here the CDR3 reads CASSLYAGSNQPQHF. In nucleotides, the CDR3 is TGTGCCAGCAGTTTATACGCCGGTAGCAATCAGCCCCAGCATTTT.